These T cell receptor beta chains were read from a single sample in a study of Ad26.COV2.S vaccination and SARS-CoV-2 variants. Using immunoSEQ multiplex PCR, the repertoire was profiled, and TCRdb retains in-frame clones only, with some absent. This sample carries roughly 700,000 clones, around 90% of them seen once, and the ten largest clones take about 1.5%. The source was peripheral blood, collected in a trial of Ad26.COV2.S vaccine versus placebo. These receptors originate from a person aged 18-65 years who received the Ad26.COV2.S COVID-19 vaccine or a placebo. The CDR3 runs from the conserved cysteine through the conserved F or W. A D gene is named only where the DNA matches it firmly. Some rows mark clone size as missing; the rest say once, few, many or name a class of expanded clone.

size,J,V,D,DNA,CDR3
.,TRBJ2-3,TRBV11-3,.,TGTGCCAGCAGCTCCACGGAGGCTCGGACGCAGTATTTT,CASSSTEARTQYF
.,TRBJ2-3,TRBV2,.,TGTGCCAGCAGTATGGCAGGGGGGTGGACAGATACGCAGTATTTT,CASSMAGGWTDTQYF
.,TRBJ2-2,TRBV11-3,TRBD2,TGTGCCAGCAGCCCCGGTAGCGGGAACCCGAACACCGGGGAGCTGTTTTTT,CASSPGSGNPNTGELFF
.,TRBJ1-5,TRBV7-2,TRBD1,TGTGCCAGCAGCTTCAGGGCAGGGGGGAATCAGCCCCAGCATTTT,CASSFRAGGNQPQHF
.,TRBJ1-1,TRBV11-2,.,TGTGCCAGCAGTCAGGGCTACAACACTGAAGCTTTCTTT,CASSQGYNTEAFF
.,TRBJ2-7,TRBV6-5,.,TGTGCCAGCAATATAGGGGCTTACTACGAGCAGTACTTC,CASNIGAYYEQYF
.,TRBJ2-1,TRBV5-4,.,TGTGCCAGCAGCGGAGTGCTTGGGGAGACTACTTCCTCCTACAATGAGCAGTTCTTC,CASSGVLGETTSSYNEQFF
once,TRBJ2-5,TRBV27,.,TGTGCCAGCAGTACTCTCAAGCGGGCCTTGCTCCAAGAGACCCAGTACTTC,CASSTLKRALLQETQYF
.,TRBJ2-1,TRBV19,.,TGTGCCAGTAGTATAGGACAATTCAATGAGCAGTTCTTC,CASSIGQFNEQFF
few,TRBJ1-5,TRBV19,TRBD1,TGTGCCAGTAAACAGGGGAGGCAGCCCCAGCATTTT,CASKQGRQPQHF
.,TRBJ1-2,TRBV21-1,.,.,CASSKVGWGTTYYGYTF
.,TRBJ1-1,TRBV19,.,TGTGCCAGTAGTTCTCAGGGGAACCTAGAAGCTTTCTTT,CASSSQGNLEAFF
.,TRBJ2-2,TRBV5-4,.,TGTGCCAGCAGCTCCGGGCGCGTAAACACCGGGGAGCTGTTTTTT,CASSSGRVNTGELFF
.,TRBJ1-5,TRBV6-2/TRBV6-3,.,TGTGCCAGCAGTTATCGGTCCGCATATAATCAGCCCCAGCATTTT,CASSYRSAYNQPQHF
.,TRBJ1-2,TRBV12-3/TRBV12-4,TRBD1,TGTGCCAGCAGTTGGGACAGGATCTATGGCTACACCTTC,CASSWDRIYGYTF
.,TRBJ2-7,TRBV29-1,TRBD1,TGCAGCGTTGGGACAGGGTCACAGCAGTACTTC,CSVGTGSQQYF
.,TRBJ1-2,TRBV5-1,.,TGCGCCAGCAGCTTGGAGGCCCAGGGGAACGGCTACACCTTC,CASSLEAQGNGYTF
.,TRBJ1-4,TRBV6-6,.,TGTGCCAGCATCCTGGCAGGGACAACTAATGAAAAACTGTTTTTT,CASILAGTTNEKLFF
.,TRBJ2-7,TRBV10-3,TRBD2,TGTGCCATCAGTGGGGGCTTGAGCGGGAGCTCCTACGAGCAGTACTTC,CAISGGLSGSSYEQYF
.,TRBJ1-1,TRBV29-1,.,TGCAGCGTTGAAGAATTAGCTGAAGCTTTCTTT,CSVEELAEAFF
.,TRBJ1-3,TRBV7-9,.,TGTGCCAGCAGCCCGACAGGTAACTCTGGAAACACCATATATTTT,CASSPTGNSGNTIYF
.,TRBJ2-7,TRBV20-1,TRBD1,TGCAGTGCTAGTCCCCCCGGGACAGTGGGCTACGAGCAGTACTTC,CSASPPGTVGYEQYF
.,TRBJ1-4,TRBV6-6,TRBD1,TGTGCCAGCAGTACCCGGGACAGGGAGGGAGAAAAACTGTTTTTT,CASSTRDREGEKLFF
.,TRBJ2-3,TRBV13,TRBD2,TGTGCCAGCAGCTTGACTAGCGGGAGCACAGATACGCAGTATTTT,CASSLTSGSTDTQYF
few,TRBJ1-1,TRBV29-1,.,TGCAGCGTTGAACTTAGAATGTTCCCTGAAGCTTTCTTT,CSVELRMFPEAFF
once,TRBJ2-1,TRBV5-4,.,TGTGCCAGCAGCTTGTTCCCGAGCTCCTACAATGAGCAGTTCTTC,CASSLFPSSYNEQFF
few,TRBJ1-6,TRBV28,.,TGTGCCAGCAGTTTTCGCCAGAGGGTAGGTCCCCTCCACTTT,CASSFRQRVGPLHF
.,TRBJ2-4,TRBV7-9,.,TGTGCCAGCAGCTTAGCACTCGGACAAAAAAACATTCAGTACTTC,CASSLALGQKNIQYF
once,TRBJ2-1,TRBV5-1,.,TGCGCCAGCAGCTTCGGGAGTCGGGATGAGCAGTTCTTC,CASSFGSRDEQFF
.,TRBJ2-1,TRBV27,TRBD2,TGTGCCAGCTCGGGACTAGCGGGGGGGAATGAGCAGTTCTTC,CASSGLAGGNEQFF
.,TRBJ2-1,TRBV7-8,TRBD2,TGTGCCAGCAGATTTAGCGGGAGCGAAGGGGAGCAGTTCTTC,CASRFSGSEGEQFF
once,TRBJ2-5,TRBV2,.,TGTGCCAGCAGTGTTAGACTTACCGCAGAGACCCAGTACTTC,CASSVRLTAETQYF
.,TRBJ1-3,TRBV6-5,.,TGTGCCAGCAGGAGGGGGACACTTTTTGAAAACACCATATATTTT,CASRRGTLFENTIYF
.,TRBJ1-3,TRBV30,TRBD1,TGTGCCTGCGGGACAGGCACCAGCTCTGGAAACACCATATATTTT,CACGTGTSSGNTIYF
.,TRBJ2-1,TRBV7-2,TRBD2,TGTGCCAGCAGCATGGCGTGGGGGGGGACTTACAATGAGCAGTTCTTC,CASSMAWGGTYNEQFF
.,TRBJ1-6,TRBV28,.,TGTGCCAGCAGTTTACAGGGCCGAATCATCGACTCACCCCTCCACTTT,CASSLQGRIIDSPLHF
.,TRBJ1-1,TRBV7-9,.,TGTGCCAGCAGCTCGACGCCCAGGGTGTGGGACACTGAAGCTTTCTTT,CASSSTPRVWDTEAFF
.,TRBJ2-1,TRBV19,TRBD2,TGTGCCAGTAGTACCCCCAGCGGGGGCTACAATGAGCAGTTCTTC,CASSTPSGGYNEQFF
.,TRBJ1-2,TRBV19,TRBD1,TGTGCCAGTAGTATGCGGAGGGGGCAGGGGTCCCATCACTATGGCTACACCTTC,CASSMRRGQGSHHYGYTF
.,TRBJ2-1,TRBV9,.,TGTGCCAGCAGCGTAGTGGCGTTGGACAATGAGCAGTTCTTC,CASSVVALDNEQFF
.,TRBJ2-2,TRBV27,.,TGTGCCAGCAGTTTACTAGACTCCGGGGAGCTGTTTTTT,CASSLLDSGELFF
.,TRBJ2-2,TRBV7-9,TRBD1,TGTGCCACCAGGGGGAGCACCGGGGAGCTGTTTTTT,CATRGSTGELFF
once,TRBJ2-3,TRBV11-2,TRBD2,TGTGCCAGCAGCTTAGATCCTACTAGCGGGGGCCTCACAGATACGCAGTATTTT,CASSLDPTSGGLTDTQYF
once,TRBJ1-1,TRBV29-1,.,TGCAGCGTTGAAGATAAATGGGGGGGGGACACTGAAGCTTTCTTT,CSVEDKWGGDTEAFF
.,TRBJ2-2,TRBV3-1/TRBV3-2,.,TGTGCCAGCAGCCCACTACCCTTATTAGGAGTTAACACCGGGGAGCTGTTTTTT,CASSPLPLLGVNTGELFF